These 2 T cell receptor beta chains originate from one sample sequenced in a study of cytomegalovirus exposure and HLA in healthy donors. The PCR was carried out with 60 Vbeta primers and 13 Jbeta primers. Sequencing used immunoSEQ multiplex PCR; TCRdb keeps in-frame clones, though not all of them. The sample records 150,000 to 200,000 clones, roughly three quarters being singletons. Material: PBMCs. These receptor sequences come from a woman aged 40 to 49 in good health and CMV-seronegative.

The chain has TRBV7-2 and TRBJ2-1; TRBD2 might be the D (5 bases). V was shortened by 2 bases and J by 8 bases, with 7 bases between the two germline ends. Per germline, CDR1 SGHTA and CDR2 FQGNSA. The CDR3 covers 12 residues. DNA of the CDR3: TGTGCCAGCAGCTTACTAGCTGATGAGCAGTTCTTC. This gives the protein CASSLLADEQFF.

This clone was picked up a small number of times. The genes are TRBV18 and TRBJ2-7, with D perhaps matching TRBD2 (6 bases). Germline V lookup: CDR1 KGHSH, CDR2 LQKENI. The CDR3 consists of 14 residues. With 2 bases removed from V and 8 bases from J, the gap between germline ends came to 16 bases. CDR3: CASSPSETGVKQYF. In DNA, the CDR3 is TGTGCCAGCTCACCAAGCGAGACGGGGGTCAAGCAGTACTTC.